This record concerns one TCR beta chain sequence. Its target is not known. Cells designated naive CD8 were CD45RO-negative and were positively selected for CCR7, with terminally differentiated effector memory CD45RA+ cells excluded. The V segment lost 1 base and the J segment 4 bases; nucleotides outside the gene matches: 2. The CDR3 has 15 residues. The V gene's germline CDR1 is PRHDT and CDR2 FYEKMQ (reference sequence). The method was immunoSEQ multiplex PCR; TCRdb's version includes in-frame clones alone and lacks a portion of them. The table includes 1.5 million to 2.5 million clones, roughly 95% detected once. The data are from a study of shared clonotypes between healthy human individuals. Points from the study as a whole: Investigators expected sequencing depth to affect clonotype sharing among donors.

This receptor was taken from a man between 18 and 35 years old in good health. The sequenced sample was naive CD8+ T cells sorted from blood. The chain combines TRBV13 with TRBJ2-2; 8 positions match TRBD1. The CDR3 region is CASSLEDRVTGELFF. The CDR3 DNA sequence: TGTGCCAGCAGCTTAGAGGACAGGGTCACCGGGGAGCTGTTTTTT.